What follows are 19 T cell receptor beta chains derived from one specimen sequenced in a study of control samples from healthy donors and cancer patients. The data were produced by immunoSEQ multiplex PCR, yet TCRdb's version contains in-frame clones alone and is incomplete. The sample includes around 120,000 clones, just under 95% of them seen just once. The sequencing sample was made of blood. The receptors here all came from a man under 40 in good health.

The genes are TRBV4-1 and TRBJ1-1; D remains ambiguous. Germline loops: CDR1 MGHRA, CDR2 YSYEKL. This CDR3 contains 15 residues. Trimming pared 3 bases from V and 3 bases from J, leaving 14 bases between. DNA of the CDR3: TGCGCCAGCAGCCAGATGAGGAGGGAGGACACTGAAGCTTTCTTT. It codes for CASSQMRREDTEAFF.

As regards this clone: At the DNA level, this CDR3 is encoded by other sequences in the same sample as well. The J gene is TRBJ2-2, the V gene TRBV19; D not certain. V lost 2 bases to trimming and J lost 5 bases, with 3 bases between them. This CDR3 is built from 12 residues. Germline loops: CDR1 LNHDA, CDR2 SQIVND (reference sequence). CDR3 in DNA: TGTGCCAGTAGTATAAGGACCGGGGAGCTGTTTTTT. It translates to CASSIRTGELFF.

V and J are TRBV30 and TRBJ1-2; unclear D gene. Trimming left V 3 bases short and J 5 bases short, with 13 bases between. The CDR3 has 13 residues. Germline V gene lookup returns CDR1 GTSNPN and CDR2 SVGIG (reference sequence). The CDR3 here is CAWRGGRTYGYTF. Written as DNA, the CDR3 is TGTGCCTGGAGAGGCGGCAGGACTTATGGCTACACCTTC.

The chain combines TRBV7-2 with TRBJ2-7; TRBD1 is a possible D gene (5 bases). The CDR3 sequence is 13 residues long. Trimming pared 5 bases from V and 0 bases from J, leaving 8 bases between. Germline values: CDR1 SGHTA, CDR2 FQGNSA. The CDR3 region has the DNA TGTGCCAGCAGCCTTGGGGCCTCCTACGAGCAGTACTTC. It encodes CASSLGASYEQYF.

The chain recombines TRBV12-1 with TRBJ2-1; the tabulated D call, TRBD1, remains unverified against the DNA. TRBV12-1 is given as a pseudogene. The CDR3 runs to 19 residues. The CDR3 DNA sequence: TGTGCCAGCAGCTCGGACAGGGTTTCCAATACAACTCCCTACAATGAGCAGTTCTTC. Its translation: CASSSDRVSNTTPYNEQFF.

The chain carries TRBV3-1 (or the pseudogene TRBV3-2) and TRBJ1-2, with D tentatively TRBD1 (5 bases). CDR1 is LGHDT, CDR2 YNNKEL, per germline (reference sequence). The CDR3 totals 15 residues. V lost 2 bases to trimming and J lost 4 bases, with 14 bases between them. CDR3 region: CASSQNAGVGYGYTF. The CDR3 DNA is TGTGCCAGCAGCCAAAATGCGGGGGTTGGCTATGGCTACACCTTC.

The rearrangement joins TRBV12-5 to TRBJ2-5; D unclear. This CDR3 is 12 amino acids long. Deletions cut 1 base from V and 5 bases from J, with 5 bases between. CDR1 and CDR2 (germline): LGHNT, FRNRAP. The CDR3 sequence is CASGLARETQYF. CDR3 DNA: TGTGCTAGTGGTTTGGCCCGGGAGACCCAGTACTTC.

The gene calls are TRBV7-9 and TRBJ1-1; unclear D gene. Germline values: CDR1 SEHNR, CDR2 FQNEAQ (reference sequence). CDR3 size: 12 residues. Trimming left V 3 bases short and J 6 bases short, with 8 bases between. The CDR3 loop is CASSFLKAEAFF. The CDR3, as DNA: TGTGCCAGCAGCTTTCTGAAGGCTGAAGCTTTCTTT.

The chain has TRBV6-2 or TRBV6-3 and TRBJ2-1; D is uncertain. The CDR3 extends over 14 amino acids. The germline gives CDR1 MNHEY, CDR2 SVGEGT. V dropped 6 bases and J dropped 6 bases, with 15 bases sitting between them. The CDR3 loop is CASSQQLVLNEQFF. The CDR3 DNA follows: TGTGCCAGCAGCCAACAACTGGTTCTCAATGAGCAGTTCTTC.

The chain has TRBV29-1 and TRBJ1-1; maybe TRBD1 (5 bases). CDR1 is SQVTM, CDR2 ANQGSEA, per germline. The CDR3 has 13 residues. The ends were cut back, 4 bases at V and 0 bases at J, with 9 bases in the middle. In DNA form, the CDR3 reads TGCAGCGTTGTGGCAGGGATGAACACTGAAGCTTTCTTT. Its translation is CSVVAGMNTEAFF.

The chain couples TRBV5-4 to TRBJ1-2; D is possibly TRBD1 (5 bases). V lost 4 bases to trimming and J lost 12 bases, with 13 bases between them. Germline assignment: CDR1 SGHNT and CDR2 YYREEE (reference sequence). The CDR3 extends over 11 amino acids. The CDR3: CASSDAGVNTF. The DNA of the CDR3 is TGTGCCAGCAGCGACGCGGGGGTGAACACCTTC.

The rearrangement joins TRBV19 to TRBJ1-2; no clear D. From germline, CDR1 is LNHDA and CDR2 SQIVND (reference sequence). With 5 bases removed from V and 5 bases from J, the gap between germline ends came to 15 bases. The CDR3 consists of 14 residues. The CDR3 bases are TGTGCCAGTAGTCCACTAGGCCCCGTTTATGGCTACACCTTC. It codes for CASSPLGPVYGYTF.

The sample holds one count of this clone. The V and J genes are TRBV18 and TRBJ1-1; 8 bases fit TRBD1. This CDR3 comprises 15 residues. Germline trimming cut 0 bases from V and 5 bases from J; bases unmatched to any gene: 5. Per germline, CDR1 KGHSH and CDR2 LQKENI. The CDR3 loop reads CASSPPDRGLTEAFF. For the CDR3, the DNA is TGTGCCAGCTCACCACCAGACAGGGGATTAACTGAAGCTTTCTTT.

The chain uses TRBV7-2 and TRBJ1-1, with 9 positions matching TRBD1. The germline gives CDR1 SGHTA, CDR2 FQGNSA. The junction had 4 bases not matched to a gene; V was cut back by 4 bases and J by 1 base. The CDR3 is made up of 15 amino acids. The CDR3 nucleotides read TGTGCCAGCAGCTCCCGACAGGGGGGGAACACTGAAGCTTTCTTT. Amino acids: CASSSRQGGNTEAFF.

This chain links TRBV7-9 with TRBJ1-1, with unresolved D. This CDR3 is 12 amino acids long. Germline loops: CDR1 SEHNR, CDR2 FQNEAQ (reference sequence). Trimming shortened V by 6 bases and J by 5 bases, and 10 bases separated the two germline ends. The CDR3 DNA reads as TGTGCCAGCAGATCGATCCAAACTGAAGCTTTCTTT. Translating it yields CASRSIQTEAFF.

The chain joins TRBV12-3 or TRBV12-4 to TRBJ1-4; no clear D. The CDR3 loop spans 13 amino acids. V was trimmed by 5 bases and J by 8 bases, leaving 12 bases between them. The CDR3 sequence: CASSPALREKLFF. The CDR3 nucleotides are TGTGCCAGCAGTCCGGCCCTACGGGAAAAACTGTTTTTT.

J is TRBJ2-3 and V is TRBV29-1, with D perhaps matching TRBD2 (7 bases). Trimming stripped 3 bases from V and 3 bases from J, with 19 bases between. Per germline, CDR1 SQVTM and CDR2 ANQGSEA. The CDR3 is 16 residues long. The CDR3 reads CSVEIWGGPKTDTQYF. The DNA of the CDR3 is TGCAGCGTTGAGATATGGGGGGGCCCCAAAACAGATACGCAGTATTTT.

V is TRBV28 and J is TRBJ2-1, with D possibly being TRBD1 (8 bases). Germline CDR1 is MDHEN and CDR2 is SYDVKM. This CDR3 spans 15 amino acids. Trimming removed 5 bases from V and 4 bases from J, with 15 bases in between. This CDR3 is CASSPAGQAYNEQFF. CDR3 DNA sequence: TGTGCCAGCAGTCCAGCGGGACAGGCTTACAATGAGCAGTTCTTC.

This chain uses TRBV4-1 with TRBJ1-1, with 7 nucleotides matching TRBD1. The germline V gene has CDR1 MGHRA and CDR2 YSYEKL. Trimming at V came to 3 bases and at J to 4 bases, leaving 17 bases not matched to a gene. The CDR3 contains 18 residues. In DNA, the CDR3 is TGCGCCAGCAGCCATCACCCAGTTCAGGGGGATCGGGGCACTGAAGCTTTCTTT. Its protein product is CASSHHPVQGDRGTEAFF.